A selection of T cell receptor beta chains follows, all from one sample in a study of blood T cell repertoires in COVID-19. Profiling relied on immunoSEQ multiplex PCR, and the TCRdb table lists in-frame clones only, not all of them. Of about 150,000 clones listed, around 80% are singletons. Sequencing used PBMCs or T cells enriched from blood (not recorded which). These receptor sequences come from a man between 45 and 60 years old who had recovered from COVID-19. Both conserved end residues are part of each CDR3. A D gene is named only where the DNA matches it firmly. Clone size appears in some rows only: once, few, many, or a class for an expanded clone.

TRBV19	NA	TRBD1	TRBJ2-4	CASSSHRGVDIQYF	TGTGCCAGTAGTTCCCACAGGGGGGTGGACATTCAGTACTTC
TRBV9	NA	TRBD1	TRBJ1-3	CASSANTGGRHSGNTIYF	TGTGCCAGCAGCGCAAACACAGGGGGCAGACACTCTGGAAACACCATATATTTT
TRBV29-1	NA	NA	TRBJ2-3	CSVEKVGGATDTQYF	TGCAGCGTTGAGAAGGTGGGGGGTGCAACAGATACGCAGTATTTT
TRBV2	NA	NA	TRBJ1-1	CASSAQTGEAFF	TGTGCCAGCAGCGCTCAGACAGGCGAAGCTTTCTTT
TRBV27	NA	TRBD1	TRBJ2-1	CASRIGQGEQFF	TGTGCCAGCAGGATCGGACAGGGGGAGCAGTTCTTC
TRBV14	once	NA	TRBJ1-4	CASSARGGELFF	TGTGCCAGCAGCGCGAGGGGAGGGGAACTGTTTTTT
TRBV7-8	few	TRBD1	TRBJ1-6	CASNPGTADSPLHF	TGTGCCAGCAACCCCGGGACAGCCGATTCACCCCTCCACTTT
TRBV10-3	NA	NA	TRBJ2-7	CAINIGGVTYEQYF	TGTGCCATCAACATCGGCGGAGTGACCTACGAGCAGTACTTC
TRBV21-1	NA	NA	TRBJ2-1	CASSSVGGPIPFF	TGTGCCAGCAGTTCCGTCGGGGGGCCGATACCTTTCTTC
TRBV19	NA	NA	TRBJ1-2	CASSLDLDRTYGYTF	TGTGCCAGTAGTCTCGACCTTGACAGGACCTATGGCTACACCTTC
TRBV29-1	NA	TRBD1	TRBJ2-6	CSVVFGTGLFSGANVLTF	TGCAGCGTTGTGTTTGGGACAGGCCTTTTCTCTGGGGCCAACGTCCTGACTTTC
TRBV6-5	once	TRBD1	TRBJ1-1	CASEGQGNEAFF	TGTGCCAGCGAGGGACAGGGAAACGAAGCTTTCTTT
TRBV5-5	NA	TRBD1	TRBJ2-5	CASSWDSYQETQYF	TGTGCCAGCAGCTGGGACAGCTACCAAGAGACCCAGTACTTC
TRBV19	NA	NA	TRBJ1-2	CASSIESRGAYGYTF	TGTGCCAGTAGTATAGAATCCCGGGGGGCCTATGGCTACACCTTC
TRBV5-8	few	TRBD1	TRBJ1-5	CASSLGDRVRNQPQHF	TGTGCCAGCAGCTTGGGGGACAGGGTTAGAAATCAGCCCCAGCATTTT
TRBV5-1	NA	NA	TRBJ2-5	CASSLRQDQETQYF	TGCGCCAGCAGCTTGCGACAGGACCAAGAGACCCAGTACTTC
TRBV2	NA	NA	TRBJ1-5	CASSKSGRNSNQPQHF	TGTGCCAGCAGTAAAAGCGGCAGAAATAGCAATCAGCCCCAGCATTTT
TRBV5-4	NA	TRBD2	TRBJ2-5	CASSPGGLAGKETQYF	TGTGCCAGCAGCCCAGGAGGGCTAGCGGGAAAAGAGACCCAGTACTTC
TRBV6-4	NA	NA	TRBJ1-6	CASGQTYNSPLHF	TGTGCCAGCGGACAGACCTATAATTCACCCCTCCACTTT
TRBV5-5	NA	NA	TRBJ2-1	CASSLGLRPSSSYNEQFF	TGTGCCAGCAGCTTGGGCCTAAGGCCCTCTAGCTCCTACAATGAGCAGTTCTTC
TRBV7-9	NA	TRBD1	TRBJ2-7	CASSPRDRGDVYEQYF	TGTGCCAGCAGCCCCCGGGACAGGGGAGATGTTTACGAGCAGTACTTC
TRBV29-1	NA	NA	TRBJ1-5	CSVGGTPNQPQHF	TGCAGCGTTGGTGGGACACCGAATCAGCCCCAGCATTTT
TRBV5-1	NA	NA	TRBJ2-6	CASSLASSGANVLTF	TGCGCCAGCAGCTTGGCTAGCTCTGGGGCCAACGTCCTGACTTTC
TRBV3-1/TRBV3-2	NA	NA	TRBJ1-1	CASSQEPGETEAFF	TGTGCCAGCAGCCAAGAACCGGGTGAAACTGAAGCTTTCTTT
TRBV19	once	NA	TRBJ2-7	CASSTPRGFSAYEQYF	TGTGCCAGTAGTACCCCCCGGGGGTTTTCAGCCTACGAGCAGTACTTC
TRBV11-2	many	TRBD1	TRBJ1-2	CASSLTPTGVVYGYTF	TGTGCCAGCAGCTTAACCCCCACAGGGGTTGTCTATGGCTACACCTTC
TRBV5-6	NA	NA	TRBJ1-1	CASSLLSAEAFF	TGTGCCAGCAGCTTATTGTCCGCTGAAGCTTTCTTT
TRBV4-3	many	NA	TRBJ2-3	CASSQEEASLRTDTQYF	TGCGCCAGCAGCCAAGAAGAAGCTAGTCTTCGCACAGATACGCAGTATTTT
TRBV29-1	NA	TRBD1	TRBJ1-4	CSGTTGPNEKLFF	TGCAGCGGCACGACAGGGCCTAATGAAAAACTGTTTTTT
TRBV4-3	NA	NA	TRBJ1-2	CASSQDGGGAINYGYTF	TGCGCCAGCAGCCAAGACGGTGGAGGGGCTATTAACTATGGCTACACCTTC
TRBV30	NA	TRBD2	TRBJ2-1	CAWSDPHSGAWEQFF	TGTGCCTGGAGTGATCCCCATAGCGGGGCCTGGGAGCAGTTCTTC
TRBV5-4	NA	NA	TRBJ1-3	CASSSGTALSGNTIYF	TGTGCCAGCAGCTCAGGGACTGCGCTCTCTGGAAACACCATATATTTT
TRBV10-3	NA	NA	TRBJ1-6	CAISERGVYGNSPLHF	TGTGCCATCAGTGAGAGGGGTGTATACGGTAATTCACCCCTCCACTTT
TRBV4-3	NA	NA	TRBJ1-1	CASSQDLSSGGGVNTEAFF	TGCGCCAGCAGCCAAGATCTCTCTTCGGGGGGAGGGGTGAACACTGAAGCTTTCTTT
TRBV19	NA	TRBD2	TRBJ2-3	CASSRQPLAGFDTQYF	TGTGCCAGTAGTAGGCAACCTCTAGCGGGGTTCGATACGCAGTATTTT
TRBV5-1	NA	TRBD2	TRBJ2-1	CASSPTGLAGARNEQFF	TGCGCCAGCAGCCCGACGGGACTAGCGGGGGCTCGGAATGAGCAGTTCTTC
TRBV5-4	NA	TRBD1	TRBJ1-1	CASSLLAGGWVTEAFF	TGTGCCAGCAGCTTGTTGGCAGGGGGCTGGGTAACTGAAGCTTTCTTT
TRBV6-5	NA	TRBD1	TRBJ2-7	CASSYSPRGSSYEQYF	TGTGCCAGCAGTTACTCGCCCAGGGGGAGCTCCTACGAGCAGTACTTC
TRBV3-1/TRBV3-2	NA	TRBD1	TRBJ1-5	CASSQGGRQGWNQPQHF	TGTGCCAGCAGCCAAGGAGGGAGACAGGGGTGGAATCAGCCCCAGCATTTT
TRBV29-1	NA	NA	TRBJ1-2	CSVEDLRWGYTF	TGCAGCGTTGAAGATCTACGGTGGGGCTACACCTTC
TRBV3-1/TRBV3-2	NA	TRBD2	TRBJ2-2	CASSGDYSGGVWPGELFF	TGTGCCAGCAGCGGCGACTATAGCGGGGGGGTTTGGCCTGGGGAGCTGTTTTTT
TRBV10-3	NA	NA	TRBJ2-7	CAISDPGGESYEQYF	TGTGCCATCAGTGACCCAGGAGGTGAGAGCTACGAGCAGTACTTC
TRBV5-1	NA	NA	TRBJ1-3	CASRREGGYSGNTIYF	TGCGCCAGCAGACGGGAGGGCGGATACTCTGGAAACACCATATATTTT
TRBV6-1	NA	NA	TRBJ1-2	CASSEYRERNYGYTF	TGTGCCAGCAGTGAGTACAGGGAACGTAACTATGGCTACACCTTC
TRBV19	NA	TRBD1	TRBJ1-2	CASTDRGQGGYTF	TGTGCCAGTACGGACAGGGGGCAGGGTGGCTACACCTTC
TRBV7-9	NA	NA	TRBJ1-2	CASSPIKGTYGYTF	TGTGCCAGCAGCCCCATTAAGGGGACATATGGCTACACCTTC
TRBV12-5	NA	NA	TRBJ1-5	CASGLVLSGTLNQPQHF	TGTGCTAGTGGTTTGGTACTCTCAGGGACACTCAATCAGCCCCAGCATTTT
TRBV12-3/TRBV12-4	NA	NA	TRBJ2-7	CASSPRTSYEQYF	TGTGCCAGCAGCCCCCGGACTTCCTACGAGCAGTACTTC
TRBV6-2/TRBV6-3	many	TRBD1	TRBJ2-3	CASSTSGQPTDTQYF	TGTGCCAGCAGTACCTCGGGACAGCCCACAGATACGCAGTATTTT
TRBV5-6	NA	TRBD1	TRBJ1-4	CASSLGQGTNEKLFF	TGTGCCAGCAGCTTGGGACAGGGGACTAATGAAAAACTGTTTTTT
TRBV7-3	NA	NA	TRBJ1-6	CASSLGAGGSSPLHF	TGTGCCAGCAGCTTAGGTGCGGGGGGCAGTTCACCCCTCCACTTT